The 8 T cell receptor beta chains given below trace back to one sample, sequenced in a study of blood T cells in healthy people across ages. The second PCR ran roughly 6 to 11 cycles with a sample-barcoded 5' primer and J-beta primers. Via MiXCR, TCRdb re-called the 5' RACE reads, giving one row per CDR3 protein. The sample yields some 1,800,000 distinct CDR3 sequences, roughly 43% seen once. Input material: blood. These receptors all stem from a human donor in good health.

This clonotype was observed a handful of times. The chain combines TRBV11-1 with TRBJ2-1, with TRBD2 matching over 8 bases. With 2 bases clipped from V and 3 bases from J, the junction kept 12 bases outside the gene matches. The CDR3 extends over 18 amino acids. In germline, CDR1 is SGHAT, CDR2 FQDESV (reference sequence). The CDR3 loop reads CASSLPRTSPVIYNEQFF. CDR3 bases: TGTGCCAGCAGCTTACCGCGGACTAGCCCCGTTATCTACAATGAGCAGTTCTTC.

This chain links TRBV15 with TRBJ1-5; D unclear. Germline V lookup: CDR1 LNHNV, CDR2 YYDKDF (reference sequence). The CDR3 runs to 16 residues. V was trimmed by 5 bases and J by 4 bases, leaving 18 bases between them. CDR3 sequence (DNA): TGTGCCACCAGCTCGAGAAGCGTCCAAAAGAATCAGCCCCAGCATTTT. Its protein is CATSSRSVQKNQPQHF.

The V call is TRBV12-3 or TRBV12-4, the J call TRBJ1-4, with TRBD1 identical over 10 bases. The junction had 5 bases not matched to a gene; V was cut back by 3 bases and J by 7 bases. The CDR3 length is 15 residues. The CDR3 here is CASSLTGGVGEKLFF. Here the CDR3 DNA reads TGTGCCAGCAGTTTGACAGGGGGCGTAGGTGAAAAACTGTTTTTT.

Notes on this clonotype: This may stem from a read error, because a much larger clone lies one nucleotide away. The V gene is TRBV4-2, the J gene TRBJ2-1; D unclear. CDR3 length equals 12 residues. CDR1 is LGHNA, CDR2 YNFKEQ, per germline. The CDR3 region is CASNQDYNEQFF. For the CDR3, the DNA is TGTGCCAGCAACCAAGATTACAATGAGCAGTTCTTC.

This clonotype was counted between two and nine times. The chain employs TRBV5-5 and TRBJ1-1, with unresolved D. V was trimmed by 4 bases and J by 2 bases, leaving 6 bases between them. The CDR3 loop spans 12 amino acids. The germline V gene encodes CDR1 SGHKS and CDR2 YYEKEE (reference sequence). CDR3 in amino acids: CASSRYNTEAFF. Written as DNA, the CDR3 is TGTGCCAGCAGCCGTTATAACACTGAAGCTTTCTTT.

This clonotype has just a few counts. This chain joins TRBV7-6 and TRBJ2-6; D ambiguous. The V end lost 1 base, the J end lost 4 bases, and 11 bases lay between the germline ends. Germline V lookup: CDR1 SGHVS, CDR2 FNYEAQ. The CDR3 contains 16 residues. The CDR3 DNA is TGTGCCAGCAGCTTAGGTGCAGCTGTGGGGGCCAACGTCCTGACTTTC. The encoded protein is CASSLGAAVGANVLTF.

The chain links TRBV15 to TRBJ1-1; D is unclear. The CDR3 is made up of 15 amino acids. The germline gives CDR1 LNHNV, CDR2 YYDKDF (reference sequence). V dropped 0 bases and J dropped 3 bases, with 11 bases sitting between them. The CDR3 DNA sequence: TGTGCCACCAGCAGAGACGGCAAGGTAGACACTGAAGCTTTCTTT. The encoded protein is CATSRDGKVDTEAFF.

The chain links TRBV20-1 to TRBJ1-6; TRBD1 might be the D (6 bases). The V end lost 1 base, the J end lost 0 bases, and 25 bases lay between the germline ends. Germline V gives CDR1 DFQATT, CDR2 SNEGSKA (reference sequence). The CDR3 consists of 21 residues. CDR3 DNA: TGCAGTGCTAGAGGGGTTTCCTGGGGGGCGACCCTAAGCTCCTATAATTCACCCCTCCACTTT. Protein sequence: CSARGVSWGATLSSYNSPLHF.